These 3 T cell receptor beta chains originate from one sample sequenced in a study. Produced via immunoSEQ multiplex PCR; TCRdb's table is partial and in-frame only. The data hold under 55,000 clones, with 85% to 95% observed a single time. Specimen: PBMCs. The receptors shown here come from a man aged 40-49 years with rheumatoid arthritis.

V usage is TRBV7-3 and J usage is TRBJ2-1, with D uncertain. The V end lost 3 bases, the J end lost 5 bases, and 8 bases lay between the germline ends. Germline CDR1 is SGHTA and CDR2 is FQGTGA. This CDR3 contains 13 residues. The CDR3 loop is CASSFQRDNEQFF. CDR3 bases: TGTGCCAGCAGCTTTCAACGGGACAATGAGCAGTTCTTC. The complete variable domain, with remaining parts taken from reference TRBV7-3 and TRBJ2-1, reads GAGVSQTPSNKVTEKGKYVELRCDPISGHTALYWYRQSLGQGPEFLIYFQGTGAADDSGLPNDRFFAVRPEGSVSTLKIQRTERGDSAVYLCASSFQRDNEQFFGPGTRLTVL.

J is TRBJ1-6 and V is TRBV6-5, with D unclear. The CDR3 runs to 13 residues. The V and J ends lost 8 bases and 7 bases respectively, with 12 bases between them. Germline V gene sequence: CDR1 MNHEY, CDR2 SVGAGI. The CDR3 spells CASQTAWNSPLHF. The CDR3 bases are TGTGCCAGCCAGACGGCCTGGAATTCACCCCTCCACTTT.

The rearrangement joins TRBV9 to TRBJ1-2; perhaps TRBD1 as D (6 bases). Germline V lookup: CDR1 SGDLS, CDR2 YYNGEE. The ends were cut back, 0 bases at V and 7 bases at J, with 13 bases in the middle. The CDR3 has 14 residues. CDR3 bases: TGTGCCAGCAGCGTAGAAGGGGGGCGTGGTGGCTACACCTTC. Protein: CASSVEGGRGGYTF.